This TCR beta chain was obtained from a study of cytomegalovirus exposure and HLA in healthy donors. The CDR3 runs to 13 residues. V lost 4 bases to trimming and J lost 6 bases, with 16 bases between them. Germline V gene lookup returns CDR1 GTSNPN and CDR2 SVGIG (reference sequence). The PCR employed 60 Vbeta primers together with 13 Jbeta primers. TCRdb keeps only in-frame clones here, not all; method: immunoSEQ multiplex PCR. The profile shows 150,000 to 200,000 clones, under 80% of them singletons. This clonotype was sampled from a woman aged 25 to 39 in good health and CMV-seronegative. J is TRBJ2-7 and V is TRBV30; D may be TRBD1 (6 bases). The sequenced material came from PBMCs. Written as DNA, the CDR3 is TGTGCCTGGACCGACAGGAATGTCCTCGAGCAGTACTTC. Translating it yields CAWTDRNVLEQYF. The variable domain in full, with the rest retrieved from reference TRBV30 and TRBJ2-7, is SQTIHQWPATLVQPVGSPLSLECTVEGTSNPNLYWYRQAAGRGLQLLFYSVGIGQISSEVPQNLSASRPQDRQFILSSKKLLLSDSGFYLCAWTDRNVLEQYFGPGTRLTVT.